This note documents a single TCR beta chain sequence. Antigen specificity is unknown. Generated by immunoSEQ multiplex PCR, the TCRdb table keeps only in-frame clones and is missing some. The table records tens of thousands of clones, around 86% of them present only once. The source of the sample is a study of OX40 agonist ivuxolimab in advanced cancers. Study at large: Those enrolled were 70% to 85% male, with a mean age of approximately 60 years and ages from roughly 20 to 85. Treatment received earlier with anti-PD-1, anti-PD-L1 or anti-CTLA-4 agents was allowed, and approximately 44% had some. Whole-study findings and limits: Low levels of normalized T-cell clonal expansion also appeared in some nonresponders. Antigen specificity of clonally expanded peripheral T cells was not established.

The V end was cut by 1 base, the J end by 6 bases, with 13 bases between. Germline V gene data show CDR1 as SGHKS and CDR2 as YYEKEE (reference sequence). This CDR3 comprises 15 residues. This TCR was sampled from an adult with an advanced solid tumor such as melanoma, head and neck, liver or kidney cancer. The chain couples TRBV5-5 to TRBJ1-4; a weak D match, TRBD1 (5 bases). The sample was CD4+ or CD8+ T cells sorted from blood, taken in a trial of the OX40 agonist ivuxolimab. Here the CDR3 DNA reads TGTGCCAGCAGCTTGCGGAGCCTACAGGATGAAAAACTGTTTTTT. This codes for CASSLRSLQDEKLFF. The complete variable domain, with remaining parts taken from reference TRBV5-5 and TRBJ1-4, reads DAGVTQSPTHLIKTRGQQVTLRCSPISGHKSVSWYQQVLGQGPQFIFQYYEKEERGRGNFPDRFSARQFPNYSSELNVNALLLGDSALYLCASSLRSLQDEKLFFGSGTQLSVL.